Below, 14 T cell receptor beta chains from the same sample are listed, as sequenced in a study of cytomegalovirus exposure and HLA in healthy donors. It was with 60 Vbeta and 13 Jbeta primers that the PCR ran. Profiling relied on immunoSEQ multiplex PCR, and the TCRdb table lists in-frame clones only, not all of them. Found here are 85,000 to 100,000 clones, 70% to 90% of them singletons; the top ten hold around 6%. Input material: PBMCs. These receptors all stem from a young woman in good health and CMV-seropositive.

This chain links TRBV14 with TRBJ1-4, with D tentatively TRBD1 (5 bases). CDR3 length equals 16 residues. The germline V and J ends were trimmed by 0 bases and 6 bases, with 14 bases remaining between them. CDR1 is SGHDN, CDR2 FVKESK, per germline. The CDR3 region is CASSQEMGGMDEKLFF. The DNA of the CDR3 is TGTGCCAGCAGCCAAGAGATGGGGGGGATGGATGAAAAACTGTTTTTT.

This chain uses TRBV5-1 with TRBJ1-3; D is unclear. The CDR3 length is 15 residues. Trimming took 0 bases from V and 0 from J, leaving 7 bases between them. Germline V gene sequence: CDR1 SGHRS, CDR2 YFSETQ. The CDR3 reads CASSLVGDSGNTIYF. The CDR3 nucleotides read TGCGCCAGCAGCTTGGTCGGAGACTCTGGAAACACCATATATTTT.

The gene calls are TRBV11-2 and TRBJ2-1; weak D call: TRBD1 (5 bases). Looked up from germline, CDR1 is SGHAT and CDR2 is FQNNGV. The ends were cut back, 3 bases at V and 4 bases at J, with 10 bases in the middle. This CDR3 spans 14 amino acids. CDR3 in amino acids: CASSFQGIYNEQFF. The CDR3 region has the DNA TGTGCCAGCAGCTTTCAGGGCATATACAATGAGCAGTTCTTC.

The chain combines TRBV28 with TRBJ2-7; 9 positions agree with TRBD2. The J segment lost 7 bases and the V segment lost 3 bases, leaving 16 bases of the junction unmatched. Germline values: CDR1 MDHEN, CDR2 SYDVKM. There are 17 residues in the CDR3. The chain's CDR3 is CASSFPTKLAGGREQYF. In nucleotides, the CDR3 is TGTGCCAGCAGTTTCCCAACGAAACTAGCGGGTGGAAGGGAGCAGTACTTC. The whole variable domain, filled in from reference TRBV28 and TRBJ2-7, reads DVKVTQSSRYLVKRTGEKVFLECVQDMDHENMFWYRQDPGLGLRLIYFSYDVKMKEKGDIPEGYSVSREKKERFSLILESASTNQTSMYLCASSFPTKLAGGREQYFGPGTRLTVT.

The V and J genes are TRBV6-5 and TRBJ1-3, with 7 bases fitting TRBD1. V shed 6 bases, J shed 2 bases, and the junction held 4 bases outside the gene matches. The germline CDR1 and CDR2 sequences are MNHEY and SVGAGI. The CDR3 is 14 amino acids. This CDR3 reads CASSTGVAGNTIYF. The CDR3 region has the DNA TGTGCCAGCAGCACAGGGGTGGCTGGAAACACCATATATTTT.

The chain recombines TRBV9 with TRBJ1-2; 7 bases map to TRBD1. CDR1 is SGDLS and CDR2 is YYNGEE in the germline V gene. Trimming at V came to 0 bases and at J to 6 bases, leaving 2 bases not matched to a gene. The CDR3 has 13 residues. The CDR3 sequence: CASSVGQGHGYTF. In DNA form, the CDR3 reads TGTGCCAGCAGCGTAGGACAGGGACATGGCTACACCTTC.

V usage is TRBV2 and J usage is TRBJ1-2; D is ambiguous. The V end lost 7 bases, the J end lost 5 bases, and 17 bases lay between the germline ends. The CDR3 runs 14 residues. Germline V CDR1 and CDR2: SNHLY, FYNNEI. DNA for the CDR3: TGTGCCAGCACCGCGGGCTATTTCGGGTATGGCTACACCTTC. Translation gives CASTAGYFGYGYTF.

The V call is TRBV6-5, the J call TRBJ2-5; TRBD2 is a possible D gene (7 bases). The CDR3 length is 14 residues. V gave up 0 bases and J gave up 4 bases, with 9 bases separating them. Germline V lookup: CDR1 MNHEY, CDR2 SVGAGI. The CDR3: CASSYSRGGETQYF. DNA of the CDR3: TGTGCCAGCAGTTACTCGAGGGGGGGAGAGACCCAGTACTTC.

V is TRBV6-1 and J is TRBJ2-1, with TRBD2 identical over 9 bases. The V and J ends lost 6 bases and 8 bases, in that order; junction bases with no gene match: 2. The CDR3 length is 12 residues. Germline assignment: CDR1 MNHNS and CDR2 SASEGT. The CDR3 nucleotides read TGTGCCAGCAGGGGACTAGCTTATGAGCAGTTCTTC. Translated: CASRGLAYEQFF.

The CDR3 loop reads CASSRGTSLYNEQFF. The CDR3 DNA follows: TGTGCCAGCTCCCGGGGGACTAGTCTGTACAATGAGCAGTTCTTC. The chain combines TRBV2 with TRBJ2-1; TRBD2 aligns across 8 bases. The CDR3 extends over 15 amino acids. Germline-derived CDR1 and CDR2 are SNHLY and FYNNEI. J gave up 4 bases and V 8 bases, and 10 bases lay outside the gene matches.

V usage is TRBV28 and J usage is TRBJ1-2; D remains ambiguous. V gave up 7 bases and J gave up 0 bases, with 12 bases separating them. Looked up from germline, CDR1 is MDHEN and CDR2 is SYDVKM. This CDR3 comprises 14 residues. The CDR3 coding sequence is TGTGCCAGCACCATAGACGGGTCTAACTATGGCTACACCTTC. This translates into CASTIDGSNYGYTF.

This chain connects TRBV7-6 to TRBJ2-7; D remains ambiguous. V was shortened by 2 bases and J by 3 bases, with 8 bases between the two germline ends. The CDR3 contains 13 residues. Germline CDR1 SGHVS, CDR2 FNYEAQ. CDR3 loop: CASSLKTGYEQYF. DNA of the CDR3: TGTGCCAGCAGCTTAAAGACGGGCTACGAGCAGTACTTC.

This rearrangement joins TRBV19 to TRBJ1-6, with no clear D. In germline, CDR1 is LNHDA, CDR2 SQIVND (reference sequence). The CDR3 has 14 amino acids. With 5 bases removed from V and 3 bases from J, the gap between germline ends came to 8 bases. The CDR3 is CASSSEFYNSPLHF. The CDR3 bases are TGTGCCAGTAGTTCGGAGTTCTATAATTCACCCCTCCACTTT.

The rearrangement joins TRBV7-9 to TRBJ1-2; 9 bases align to TRBD1. The CDR3 has 16 residues. Trimming removed 5 bases from V and 2 bases from J; junction bases left unmatched: 9. Germline CDR1 reads SEHNR; CDR2 reads FQNEAQ (reference sequence). In nucleotides, the CDR3 is TGTGCCAGCAGCGTCCTACCCGGGACAGGGAACTATGGCTACACCTTC. It specifies CASSVLPGTGNYGYTF.